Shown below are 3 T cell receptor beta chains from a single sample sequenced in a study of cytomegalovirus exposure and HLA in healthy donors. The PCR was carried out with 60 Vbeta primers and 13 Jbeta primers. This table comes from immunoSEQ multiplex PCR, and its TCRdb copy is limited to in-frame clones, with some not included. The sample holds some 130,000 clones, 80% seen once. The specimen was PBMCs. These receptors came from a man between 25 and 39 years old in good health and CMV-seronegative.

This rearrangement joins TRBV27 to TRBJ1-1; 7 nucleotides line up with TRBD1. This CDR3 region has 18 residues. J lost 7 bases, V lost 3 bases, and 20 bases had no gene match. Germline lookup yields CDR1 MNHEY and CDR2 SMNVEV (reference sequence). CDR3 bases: TGTGCCAGCAGTTTCTACGGACAGGTCGGATCTCCCCGGGATGAAGCTTTCTTT. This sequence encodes CASSFYGQVGSPRDEAFF.

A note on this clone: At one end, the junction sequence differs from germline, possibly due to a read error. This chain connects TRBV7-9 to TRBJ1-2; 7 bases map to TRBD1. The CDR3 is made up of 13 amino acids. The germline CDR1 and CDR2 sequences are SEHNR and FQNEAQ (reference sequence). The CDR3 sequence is CASSLGQGYGYPF. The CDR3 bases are TGTGCCAGCAGCTTAGGACAGGGCTATGGCTACCCCTTC. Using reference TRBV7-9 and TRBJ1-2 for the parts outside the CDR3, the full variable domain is DTGVSQNPRHKITKRGQNVTFRCDPISEHNRLYWYRQTLGQGPEFLTYFQNEAQLEKSRLLSDRFSAERPKGSFSTLEIQRTEQGDSAMYLCASSLGQGYGYPFGSGTRLTVV.

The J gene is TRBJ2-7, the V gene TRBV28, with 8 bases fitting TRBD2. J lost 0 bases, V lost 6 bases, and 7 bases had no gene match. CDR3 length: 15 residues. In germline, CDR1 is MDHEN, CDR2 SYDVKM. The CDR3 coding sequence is TGTGCCAGCAGCCCCCAACTAGCGGCCTCCTACGAGCAGTACTTC. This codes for CASSPQLAASYEQYF.